The rows below give T cell receptor beta chains drawn from one sample of a study of memory CD4+ T cells and cytomegalovirus serostatus. The data were produced by immunoSEQ multiplex PCR, yet TCRdb's version contains in-frame clones alone and is incomplete. The repertoire holds some 50,000 clones, with approximately 74% as singletons. Sequences were obtained from memory CD4+ T cells from blood. These receptors all stem from an adult in good health and CMV-seropositive. Both conserved end residues are part of each CDR3. Each record gives: D gene, clone size, J gene, V gene, CDR3 DNA, CDR3 protein. The D gene is left open where the match is weak. Size values are once, few and many counts, or a class for expanded clones, and some rows have none.

>TRBD1|.|TRBJ1-1|TRBV14
TGTGCCAGCAGCCAGAGCCGGGCCGGGACAGGGGAAGCTTTCTTT
CASSQSRAGTGEAFF
>TRBD1|.|TRBJ1-2|TRBV19
TGTGCCAGTAGTATCCAGACAGGGTTGGGGGGCTACACCTTC
CASSIQTGLGGYTF
>.|.|TRBJ2-3|TRBV6-1
TGTGCCAGCAGTGCCACCCCATCAGGGTCCCCCACAGATACGCAGTATTTT
CASSATPSGSPTDTQYF
>.|many|TRBJ1-2|TRBV25-1
TGTGCCAGCAGTGACCGCGGGGGTTCTTATGGCTACACCTTC
CASSDRGGSYGYTF
>TRBD2|.|TRBJ2-3|TRBV2
TGTGCCAGCAGCCAAGAGCCGGGACTAGCGAAGCAGTATTTT
CASSQEPGLAKQYF
>.|.|TRBJ2-7|TRBV10-3
TGTGCCATCAGTAAGACCGGGATAGAGCAGTACTTC
CAISKTGIEQYF
>TRBD1|.|TRBJ1-2|TRBV2
TGTGCCAGCAGGGACAGGGGAGGGATTTATGGCTACACCTTC
CASRDRGGIYGYTF
>.|.|TRBJ2-7|TRBV5-1
TGCGCCAGCAGTCCCAGGATCGACTACGAGCAGTACTTC
CASSPRIDYEQYF
>.|.|TRBJ1-1|TRBV15
TGTGCCACCAGCAGAGGGCCGACAGTGGCGGGGACGCGTCCTTTCTTT
CATSRGPTVAGTRPFF
>.|.|TRBJ2-7|TRBV9
TGTGCCAGCAGCGATGGGCCCGGCTACGAGCAGTACTTC
CASSDGPGYEQYF
>.|.|TRBJ2-7|TRBV4-2
TGTGCCAGCAGCCAAGATCCGGCGGCGTACGAGCAGTACTTC
CASSQDPAAYEQYF
>.|.|TRBJ1-1|TRBV7-6
TGTGCCAGCAGCTTAGAGAGCACAGACACTGAAGCTTTCTTT
CASSLESTDTEAFF